These 26 T cell receptor beta chains were all obtained from the same sample, sequenced in a study of shared clonotypes between healthy human individuals. The assay was immunoSEQ multiplex PCR, and TCRdb's table has in-frame clones only and misses some. The profile shows about 800,000 clones, about 96% of them singletons. Naive CD8 cells were CD45RO-negative, positively selected for CCR7, excluding terminally differentiated effector memory CD45RA+ cells. The material sequenced was naive CD8+ T cells sorted from blood. The receptors here all came from a man aged 25-45 years in good health.

On this clone: The sample has other DNA sequences that encode this CDR3 too. The rearrangement joins TRBV4-1 to TRBJ2-1, with D perhaps TRBD2 (5 bases). Germline CDR1 MGHRA, CDR2 YSYEKL. V was clipped by 1 base and J by 7 bases, with 5 bases between them. The CDR3 has 12 residues. CDR3 residues: CASSQVANEQFF. CDR3 bases: TGCGCCAGCAGCCAAGTAGCGAATGAGCAGTTCTTC.

The rearrangement uses TRBV11-2 and TRBJ2-2; 10 bases line up with TRBD2. The V and J ends lost 4 bases and 5 bases, in that order; junction bases with no gene match: 10. The germline CDR1 and CDR2 sequences are SGHAT and FQNNGV. This CDR3 has 17 residues. CDR3 loop: CASSSSGTSDITGELFF. CDR3 in DNA: TGTGCCAGCAGCTCATCCGGGACTAGCGACATAACCGGGGAGCTGTTTTTT. The full variable domain, in which reference TRBV11-2 and TRBJ2-2 provide the parts outside the CDR3, is EAGVAQSPRYKIIEKRQSVAFWCNPISGHATLYWYQQILGQGPKLLIQFQNNGVVDDSQLPKDRFSAERLKGVDSTLKIQPAKLEDSAVYLCASSSSGTSDITGELFFGEGSRLTVL.

J is TRBJ2-1 and V is TRBV7-9, with a weak D call TRBD1 (5 bases). The CDR3 is 16 residues long. Germline CDR1 reads SEHNR; CDR2 reads FQNEAQ (reference sequence). V dropped 5 bases and J dropped 3 bases, with 17 bases sitting between them. The DNA of the CDR3 is TGTGCCAGCAGCAACACGGTAGACAGTGTCTACAATGAGCAGTTCTTC. Amino acids: CASSNTVDSVYNEQFF.

The CDR3 loop is CASSPELAGVETQYF. In DNA form, the CDR3 reads TGTGCCAGCAGCCCGGAACTAGCGGGAGTTGAGACCCAGTACTTC. The chain joins TRBV11-2 to TRBJ2-5; 11 bases match TRBD2. The CDR3 sequence is 15 residues long. CDR1 SGHAT and CDR2 FQNNGV come from the germline V gene. V shed 5 bases, J shed 5 bases, and the junction held 7 bases outside the gene matches. Drawing the rest from reference TRBV11-2 and TRBJ2-5, the complete variable domain is EAGVAQSPRYKIIEKRQSVAFWCNPISGHATLYWYQQILGQGPKLLIQFQNNGVVDDSQLPKDRFSAERLKGVDSTLKIQPAKLEDSAVYLCASSPELAGVETQYFGPGTRLLVL.

The V gene is TRBV30, the J gene TRBJ2-4, with 12 bases identical to TRBD2. Germline CDR1 GTSNPN, CDR2 SVGIG (reference sequence). This CDR3 comprises 14 residues. V gave up 5 bases and J gave up 10 bases; unmatched junction bases: 9. CDR3: CAWAPGLAGDIQYF. CDR3 sequence (DNA): TGTGCCTGGGCACCGGGACTAGCGGGTGATATTCAGTACTTC.

The chain uses TRBV7-6 and TRBJ2-7; tentative D call: TRBD1 (6 bases). The CDR3 has 16 amino acids. Germline V gene sequence: CDR1 SGHVS, CDR2 FNYEAQ. Trimming pared 2 bases from V and 0 bases from J, leaving 14 bases between. Written as DNA, the CDR3 is TGTGCCAGCAGCTTAACAGGGAGTCCAAACTCCTACGAGCAGTACTTC. It yields the protein CASSLTGSPNSYEQYF.

This clone is a singleton in its sample. CDR3: CASSDFGLAGGPDYNEQFF. The CDR3 nucleotides are TGTGCCAGCAGTGACTTTGGACTAGCGGGAGGGCCGGACTACAATGAGCAGTTCTTC. The V and J genes are TRBV6-4 and TRBJ2-1; 15 bases are shared with TRBD2. CDR3 size: 19 residues. Germline V CDR1 and CDR2: MRHNA, SNTAGT. Trimming at V came to 1 base and at J to 3 bases, leaving 7 bases not matched to a gene.

The chain combines TRBV18 with TRBJ2-3; 10 nucleotides line up with TRBD2. Germline CDR1 is KGHSH and CDR2 is LQKENI. This CDR3 comprises 18 residues. J gave up 2 bases and V 0 bases, and 8 bases lay outside the gene matches. The CDR3 DNA reads as TGTGCCAGCTCACCACCAAAGGGCCTAGCGGGAGACACAGATACGCAGTATTTT. Amino acids: CASSPPKGLAGDTDTQYF.

This clone was counted only a few times. The identical CDR3 is also encoded by other nucleotide sequences in the sample. This chain links TRBV9 with TRBJ2-5; no definite D call. Per the germline V gene, CDR1 is SGDLS and CDR2 is YYNGEE. The V gene lost 3 bases and the J gene lost 0 bases, with 3 bases spanning the gap. CDR3 size: 12 residues. The CDR3 region is CASSGYQETQYF. CDR3 in DNA: TGTGCCAGCAGCGGGTACCAAGAGACCCAGTACTTC.

The V call is TRBV6-6, the J call TRBJ1-1; D might be TRBD1 (5 bases). With 2 bases removed from V and 1 base from J, the gap between germline ends came to 11 bases. CDR1 is MNHNY, CDR2 SVGAGI, per germline (reference sequence). This CDR3 spans 15 amino acids. The CDR3 here is CASSYGGAGNTEAFF. The CDR3 bases are TGTGCCAGCAGTTACGGCGGGGCGGGGAACACTGAAGCTTTCTTT.

This clone was counted once. The gene calls are TRBV6-1 and TRBJ2-1, with a possible D match to TRBD1 (5 bases). The germline gives CDR1 MNHNS, CDR2 SASEGT. This CDR3 is 14 amino acids long. Trimming left V 4 bases short and J 4 bases short, with 11 bases between. Here the CDR3 DNA reads TGTGCCAGCAGTGTATTGCCAGGGTACAATGAGCAGTTCTTC. Protein sequence: CASSVLPGYNEQFF.

V usage is TRBV6-6 and J usage is TRBJ2-3; 7 bases line up with TRBD2. This CDR3 contains 16 residues. The ends lost 3 bases at V and 1 base at J; junction bases unmatched: 7. CDR1 MNHNY and CDR2 SVGAGI come from the germline V gene (reference sequence). Here the CDR3 reads CASSYRAGEGTDTQYF. The DNA for the CDR3 is TGTGCCAGCAGTTATAGGGCGGGAGAGGGCACAGATACGCAGTATTTT.

This chain connects TRBV7-9 to TRBJ2-7; 7 bases map to TRBD1. The germline V gene has CDR1 SEHNR and CDR2 FQNEAQ (reference sequence). Germline trimming cut 5 bases from V and 3 bases from J; bases unmatched to any gene: 10. The CDR3 is 15 residues long. The DNA for the CDR3 is TGTGCCAGCAGCCCCCGGGACAGAATCTTCTACGAGCAGTACTTC. It specifies CASSPRDRIFYEQYF. Drawing the rest from reference TRBV7-9 and TRBJ2-7, the complete variable domain is DTGVSQNPRHKITKRGQNVTFRCDPISEHNRLYWYRQTLGQGPEFLTYFQNEAQLEKSRLLSDRFSAERPKGSFSTLEIQRTEQGDSAMYLCASSPRDRIFYEQYFGPGTRLTVT.

This chain connects TRBV7-6 to TRBJ2-7; D is ambiguous. Germline CDR1 is SGHVS and CDR2 is FNYEAQ. Trimming took off 5 bases at V and 3 bases at J, with 8 bases between the two ends. The CDR3 is 12 amino acids. The CDR3 loop reads CASSGTNYEQYF. The CDR3 DNA reads as TGTGCCAGCAGCGGCACCAACTACGAGCAGTACTTC. Combining the CDR3 with reference TRBV7-6 and TRBJ2-7 gives the whole variable domain GAGVSQSPRYKVTKRGQDVALRCDPISGHVSLYWYRQALGQGPEFLTYFNYEAQQDKSGLPNDRFSAERPEGSISTLTIQRTEQRDSAMYRCASSGTNYEQYFGPGTRLTVT.

This clone was recorded once. This chain links TRBV7-8 with TRBJ2-7, with D possibly TRBD2 on 7 matching bases. CDR1 is SGHVS, CDR2 FQNEAQ, per germline. V shed 1 base and J shed 1 base, with 26 bases lying between them. The CDR3 covers 20 residues. CDR3 DNA sequence: TGTGCCAGCAGCTTAGGTGCGGGGGCTGGCTTCGAAGGGATATCCTACGAGCAGTACTTC. This sequence encodes CASSLGAGAGFEGISYEQYF.

This chain connects TRBV30 to TRBJ1-1; perhaps TRBD1 as D (5 bases). Trimming pared 6 bases from V and 7 bases from J, leaving 12 bases between. The CDR3 is 11 residues long. Germline CDR1 reads GTSNPN; CDR2 reads SVGIG (reference sequence). The CDR3 sequence: CACTGYSEAFF. The CDR3 nucleotides read TGTGCCTGCACAGGTTATAGTGAAGCTTTCTTT.

The genes are TRBV7-9 and TRBJ2-5; D possibly corresponds to TRBD1 (6 bases). The CDR3 has 13 amino acids. CDR1 is SEHNR and CDR2 is FQNEAQ in the germline V gene (reference sequence). V was cut by 1 base and J by 5 bases, with 8 bases left in between. CDR3 DNA: TGTGCCAGCAGCTTAGACAGGGATGAGACCCAGTACTTC. Amino acid sequence: CASSLDRDETQYF.

V and J are TRBV4-1 and TRBJ2-2; perhaps TRBD1 as D (5 bases). Deletions cut 7 bases from V and 0 bases from J, with 12 bases between. The germline CDR1 and CDR2 sequences are MGHRA and YSYEKL. The CDR3 consists of 15 residues. The CDR3 reads CASMGQFANTGELFF. DNA for the CDR3: TGCGCCAGCATGGGGCAGTTCGCGAACACCGGGGAGCTGTTTTTT.

The V gene is TRBV6-1, the J gene TRBJ1-1; unclear D gene. CDR1 is MNHNS, CDR2 SASEGT, per germline. CDR3 size: 11 residues. V gave up 7 bases and J gave up 7 bases, with 10 bases separating them. CDR3 bases: TGTGCCAGCATTCCAGACGTTGAAGCTTTCTTT. It specifies CASIPDVEAFF.

This sequence joins TRBV27 and TRBJ2-2; 10 nucleotides line up with TRBD2. CDR1 MNHEY and CDR2 SMNVEV come from the germline V gene (reference sequence). V lost 10 bases to trimming and J lost 4 bases; unmatched junction nucleotides: 12. The CDR3 spans 16 residues. CDR3 protein: CAIRAGGPSITGELFF. For the CDR3, the DNA is TGTGCCATAAGAGCGGGAGGGCCAAGCATCACCGGGGAGCTGTTTTTT.

The chain recombines TRBV4-2 with TRBJ2-7, with D possibly being TRBD1 (5 bases). The germline gives CDR1 LGHNA, CDR2 YNFKEQ. Trimming took 4 bases from V and 2 from J, leaving 9 bases between them. The CDR3 is made up of 13 amino acids. The CDR3 reads CASSPDSTYEQYF. In DNA, the CDR3 is TGTGCCAGCAGCCCTGACAGTACCTACGAGCAGTACTTC.

V is TRBV27 and J is TRBJ2-2, with TRBD2 matching 9 bases. Germline CDR1 reads MNHEY; CDR2 reads SMNVEV (reference sequence). The CDR3 has 16 amino acids. Trimming at V came to 3 bases and at J to 3 bases, leaving 5 bases not matched to a gene. The CDR3 DNA reads TGTGCCAGCAGTTTTGGCGGGAGGGCCGACACCGGGGAGCTGTTTTTT. Translated, it gives CASSFGGRADTGELFF.

V usage is TRBV7-9 and J usage is TRBJ2-7; TRBD1 matches at 10 bases. V lost 1 base and J lost 2; bases outside the gene matches: 5. The CDR3 sequence is 16 residues long. From germline, CDR1 is SEHNR and CDR2 FQNEAQ (reference sequence). The CDR3 spells CASSLGFGTGAYEQYF. DNA for the CDR3: TGTGCCAGCAGCTTAGGTTTCGGGACAGGGGCCTACGAGCAGTACTTC.

This chain uses TRBV7-9 with TRBJ2-1; 12 nucleotides match TRBD2. The junction had 11 bases not matched to a gene; V was cut back by 5 bases and J by 3 bases. The CDR3 is 18 residues long. Germline lookup yields CDR1 SEHNR and CDR2 FQNEAQ (reference sequence). The CDR3 region has the DNA TGTGCCAGCAGCCTATCTGGGACTAGCGGGTTAGTCTACAATGAGCAGTTCTTC. This gives the protein CASSLSGTSGLVYNEQFF.

CDR3 amino acids: CASRVMGGVYGYTF. The CDR3 DNA is TGTGCCAGCAGGGTGATGGGAGGGGTTTATGGCTACACCTTC. This chain joins TRBV6-5 and TRBJ1-2, with TRBD1 as a possible D gene (5 bases). Trimming took off 6 bases at V and 5 bases at J, with 16 bases between the two ends. In germline, CDR1 is MNHEY, CDR2 SVGAGI. The CDR3 covers 14 residues.

The gene calls are TRBV6-1 and TRBJ2-1; 7 bases match TRBD2. CDR3 length: 15 amino acids. Per the germline V gene, CDR1 is MNHNS and CDR2 is SASEGT. Unmatched junction bases numbered 12, after V lost 6 bases and J lost 7 bases. CDR3 amino acids: CASRGSGTLGNEQFF. The CDR3 nucleotides are TGTGCCAGCAGGGGGAGCGGGACCCTTGGAAATGAGCAGTTCTTC.